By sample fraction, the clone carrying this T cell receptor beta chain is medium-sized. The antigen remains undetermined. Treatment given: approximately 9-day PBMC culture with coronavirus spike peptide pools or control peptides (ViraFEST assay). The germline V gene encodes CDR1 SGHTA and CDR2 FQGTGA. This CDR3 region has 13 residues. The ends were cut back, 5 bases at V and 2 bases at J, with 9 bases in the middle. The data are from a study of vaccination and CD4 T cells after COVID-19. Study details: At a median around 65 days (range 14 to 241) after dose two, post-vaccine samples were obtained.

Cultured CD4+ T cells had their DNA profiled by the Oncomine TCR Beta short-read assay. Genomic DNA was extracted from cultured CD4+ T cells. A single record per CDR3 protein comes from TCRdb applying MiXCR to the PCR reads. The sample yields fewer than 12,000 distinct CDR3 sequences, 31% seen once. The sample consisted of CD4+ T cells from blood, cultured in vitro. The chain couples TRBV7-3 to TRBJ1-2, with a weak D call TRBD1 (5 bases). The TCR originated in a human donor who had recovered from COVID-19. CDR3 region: CASSPRVNYGYTF. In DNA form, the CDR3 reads TGTGCCAGCAGCCCCAGGGTAAACTATGGCTACACCTTC.